The 20 T cell receptor beta chains reported below all come from one sample, sequenced in a study of blood T cells in healthy people across ages. Alongside a J-beta primer mix, a sample-barcoded 5' primer served in a second PCR lasting roughly 6 to 12 cycles. TCRdb fed the 5' RACE reads into MiXCR, producing one record per CDR3 protein. Of 1.5 million or so distinct CDR3 sequences detected, roughly 45% appear once; the ten largest clones hold 7.9%. The sequenced sample was blood. Every receptor here comes from a woman in her late teens or twenties in good health.

This chain joins TRBV5-1 and TRBJ1-1, with D maybe TRBD1 (5 bases). The CDR3 extends over 13 amino acids. Germline V gene sequence: CDR1 SGHRS, CDR2 YFSETQ. V was trimmed by 8 bases and J by 6 bases, leaving 17 bases between them. Here the CDR3 reads CASSAYRGAEAFF. The DNA for the CDR3 is TGCGCCAGTTCTGCGTATAGAGGGGCTGAAGCTTTCTTT.

The V call is TRBV3-1, the J call TRBJ1-1; D perhaps matches TRBD1 (5 bases). The CDR3 runs to 14 residues. The germline V gene has CDR1 LGHDT and CDR2 YNNKEL (reference sequence). V lost 6 bases to trimming and J lost 8 bases, with 19 bases between them. In nucleotides, the CDR3 is TGTGCCAGCAGACAAACCGGGACCGTCGCCGAAGCTTTCTTT. This gives the protein CASRQTGTVAEAFF. The full variable domain, completed using reference TRBV3-1 and TRBJ1-1, is DTAVSQTPKYLVTQMGNDKSIKCEQNLGHDTMYWYKQDSKKFLKIMFSYNNKELIINETVPNRFSPKSPDKAHLNLHINSLELGDSAVYFCASRQTGTVAEAFFGQGTRLTVV.

This clonotype was observed a handful of times. The chain uses TRBV12-3 or TRBV12-4 and TRBJ1-4; 8 nucleotides line up with TRBD1. With V trimmed by 5 bases and J by 7 bases, 9 bases remained unmatched. The CDR3 contains 15 residues. CDR3 sequence (DNA): TGTGCCAGCAGTCCGGACAGGGTACTCTCTGAAAAACTGTTTTTT. Its translation: CASSPDRVLSEKLFF.

The chain is built from TRBV9 and TRBJ1-2, with a tentative D call TRBD1 (5 bases). Germline V CDR1 and CDR2: SGDLS, YYNGEE. CDR3 size: 14 residues. Between the trimmed V and J ends, which lost 6 bases and 6 bases, there was a span of 18 bases. CDR3 amino acids: CASIWGSRGNGYTF. The CDR3, as DNA: TGTGCCAGCATTTGGGGGTCAAGGGGTAATGGCTACACCTTC.

The chain recombines TRBV29-1 with TRBJ2-3; D is undetermined. CDR1 and CDR2 from the germline V gene are SQVTM and ANQGSEA. The CDR3 loop spans 13 amino acids. Trimming pared 3 bases from V and 1 base from J, leaving 8 bases between. The CDR3 DNA follows: TGCAGCGTTGAGCCTGGCGGCACAGATACGCAGTATTTT. Its protein is CSVEPGGTDTQYF.

The sample holds a few counts of this clonotype. The rearrangement joins TRBV6-1 to TRBJ2-3; no firm D call. V dropped 2 bases and J dropped 2 bases, with 5 bases sitting between them. Germline loops: CDR1 MNHNS, CDR2 SASEGT. CDR3 length: 13 amino acids. CDR3 DNA sequence: TGTGCCAGCAGTGAACGGTTCACAGATACGCAGTATTTT. It yields the protein CASSERFTDTQYF.

This clonotype has a handful of counts. The chain links TRBV4-1 to TRBJ1-2; no definite D call. The germline V gene encodes CDR1 MGHRA and CDR2 YSYEKL. The CDR3 has 15 residues. The V end was cut by 2 bases, the J end by 4 bases, with 14 bases between. CDR3 nucleotide sequence: TGCGCCAGCAGCCAAACCTACTCGGAGATCTATGGCTACACCTTC. It yields the protein CASSQTYSEIYGYTF.

This clonotype showed up just a few times. The chain employs TRBV5-5 and TRBJ1-1; tentative D call: TRBD1 (5 bases). This CDR3 comprises 15 residues. Germline CDR1 is SGHKS and CDR2 is YYEKEE (reference sequence). Trimming shortened V by 2 bases and J by 1 base, and 12 bases separated the two germline ends. The CDR3 region is CASSLQVGSNTEAFF. The CDR3 nucleotides read TGTGCCAGCAGCTTACAGGTGGGGTCGAACACTGAAGCTTTCTTT.

The chain employs TRBV5-1 and TRBJ2-5, with D perhaps given as TRBD1 or TRBD2 (5 bases each). CDR3 size: 14 residues. Per the germline V gene, CDR1 is SGHRS and CDR2 is YFSETQ. V dropped 4 bases and J dropped 3 bases, with 13 bases sitting between them. The CDR3 here is CASSLAGLEETQYF. The CDR3 nucleotides are TGCGCCAGCAGCCTAGCAGGGCTCGAAGAGACCCAGTACTTC. The whole variable domain, filled in from reference TRBV5-1 and TRBJ2-5, reads KAGVTQTPRYLIKTRGQQVTLSCSPISGHRSVSWYQQTPGQGLQFLFEYFSETQRNKGNFPGRFSGRQFSNSRSEMNVSTLELGDSALYLCASSLAGLEETQYFGPGTRLLVL.

The chain couples TRBV6-4 to TRBJ2-1, with D hard to call. CDR1 is MRHNA, CDR2 SNTAGT, per germline. The CDR3 runs 16 residues. V was shortened by 4 bases and J by 9 bases, with 22 bases between the two germline ends. CDR3 sequence: CASSASRTLHSTEQFF. CDR3 sequence (DNA): TGTGCCAGCAGTGCGTCCCGGACCCTTCATAGCACTGAGCAGTTCTTC.

This clonotype was counted only a few times. The chain carries TRBV11-2 and TRBJ2-7; D is uncertain. There are 15 residues in the CDR3. V was trimmed by 1 base and J by 0 bases, leaving 10 bases between them. Germline-derived CDR1 and CDR2 are SGHAT and FQNNGV. The CDR3 reads CASSLARTNSYEQYF. CDR3 bases: TGTGCCAGCAGCTTAGCCCGGACGAACTCCTACGAGCAGTACTTC.

This clonotype was counted between two and nine times. V usage is TRBV12-3 or TRBV12-4 and J usage is TRBJ1-1; no clear D. The CDR3 extends over 13 amino acids. V was cut by 3 bases and J by 6 bases, with 11 bases left in between. The CDR3 bases are TGTGCCAGCAGTTTGGGGATGGGATCTGAAGCTTTCTTT. Its protein is CASSLGMGSEAFF.

This clonotype has ten or more counts. The gene calls are TRBV10-3 and TRBJ2-5; the match to TRBD2 covers 8 bases. Germline V gene data show CDR1 as ENHRY and CDR2 as SYGVKD. Trimming removed 10 bases from V and 3 bases from J; junction bases left unmatched: 10. This CDR3 comprises 14 residues. The CDR3 sequence is CATTPRGGEETQYF. The CDR3 DNA reads TGTGCCACCACGCCCCGGGGGGGAGAAGAGACCCAGTACTTC.

In this sample, this clonotype turned up a few times. The chain recombines TRBV18 with TRBJ2-1; TRBD2 aligns across 8 bases. Germline lookup yields CDR1 KGHSH and CDR2 LQKENI. This CDR3 is built from 16 residues. The junction had 8 bases not matched to a gene; V was cut back by 0 bases and J by 7 bases. The CDR3 region has the DNA TGTGCCAGCTCACCACCGAGCGGGAGTTTGGGGAATGAGCAGTTCTTC. Amino acids: CASSPPSGSLGNEQFF.

V usage is TRBV7-3 and J usage is TRBJ1-5; D not resolved. The germline CDR1 and CDR2 sequences are SGHTA and FQGTGA. This CDR3 contains 17 residues. V was trimmed by 5 bases and J by 0 bases, leaving 17 bases between them. The CDR3 coding sequence is TGTGCCAGCAGCCCAGACACCGGGAGCTATAGCAATCAGCCCCAGCATTTT. Protein product: CASSPDTGSYSNQPQHF.

This rearrangement joins TRBV20-1 to TRBJ1-2, with D unresolved. The length of the CDR3 is 15 residues. V dropped 2 bases and J dropped 3 bases, with 16 bases sitting between them. Germline CDR1 DFQATT, CDR2 SNEGSKA (reference sequence). The CDR3 region is CSARPPATDYYGYTF. The CDR3 region has the DNA TGCAGTGCTAGACCCCCCGCTACGGACTACTATGGCTACACCTTC.

The J gene is TRBJ2-1, the V gene TRBV12-3 or TRBV12-4, with D possibly matching TRBD1 (6 bases). Trimming pared 10 bases from V and 5 bases from J, leaving 15 bases between. CDR3 size: 13 residues. CDR3 protein: CATNQEGDNEQFF. CDR3 nucleotides: TGTGCCACCAACCAAGAGGGGGACAATGAGCAGTTCTTC.

The J gene is TRBJ1-1, the V gene TRBV29-1; D possibly corresponds to TRBD1 (5 bases). Looked up from germline, CDR1 is SQVTM and CDR2 is ANQGSEA. The CDR3 spans 15 residues. The germline V and J ends were trimmed by 3 bases and 1 base, with 15 bases remaining between them. As DNA, the CDR3 is TGCAGCGTTGATGGGGCCCCGGGGACGAACACTGAAGCTTTCTTT. Translating gives CSVDGAPGTNTEAFF.

V usage is TRBV21-1 and J usage is TRBJ1-5; the table calls TRBD1, which could not be checked here. TRBV21-1 has pseudogene status. This CDR3 is 18 amino acids long. Written as DNA, the CDR3 is TGTGCCAGCAGCAAAGGTATGCCGATGGGGGAAGCGATCCAGCCCCAGCATTTT. Encoded protein: CASSKGMPMGEAIQPQHF.

In this sample, this clonotype turned up a few times. The chain links TRBV4-1 to TRBJ2-2; 10 bases agree with TRBD1. The V gene end was trimmed by 5 bases and the J gene end by 6 bases; junction bases not matched to a gene: 0. The CDR3 spans 13 residues. In germline, CDR1 is MGHRA, CDR2 YSYEKL. The CDR3 nucleotides read TGCGCCAGCAGCGGGACAGGGGCCGGGGAGCTGTTTTTT. Translated, it gives CASSGTGAGELFF.